This T cell receptor (beta chain) was identified in a study of tissue T cells after allogeneic stem cell transplantation. This clone appeared a single time. Its antigen is unidentified. Gene names and germline match the mouse. The read terminates 1 residue ahead of where the CDR3 ends, so the germline J gene completes it. The study's findings and limits: Only a limited share of tissue TCRs appeared in blood or spleen.

Deletions cut 0 bases from V and 0 bases from J, with 13 bases between. The CDR3 length is 17 residues. The germline gives CDR1 NNHNN, CDR2 SYGAGS (reference sequence). Generated by immunoSEQ multiplex PCR, the TCRdb table keeps only in-frame clones and is missing some. The sample consists of some 22,000 clones, around 77% of them appearing once. The chain combines TRBV13-2 with TRBJ2-1; D remains unclear. Material for sequencing was spleen. This receptor was obtained from a female BALB/c mouse in good health. Mouse strain MHC haplotype: H2-d. CDR3 protein: CASGDAAGRDNYAEQFF. The CDR3 DNA, read in part, is TGTGCCAGCGGTGATGCAGCGGGGAGGGATAACTATGCTGAGCAGTTC.